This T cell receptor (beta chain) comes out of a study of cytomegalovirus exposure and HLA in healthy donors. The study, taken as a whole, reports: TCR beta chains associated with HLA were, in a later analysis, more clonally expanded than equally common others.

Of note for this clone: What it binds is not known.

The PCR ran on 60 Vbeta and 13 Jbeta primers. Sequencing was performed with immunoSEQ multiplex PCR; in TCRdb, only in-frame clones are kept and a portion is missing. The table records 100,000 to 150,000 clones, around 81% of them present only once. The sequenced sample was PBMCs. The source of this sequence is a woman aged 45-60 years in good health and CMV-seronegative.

CDR3 amino acids: CASTLRQWGNQPQHF. The CDR3 nucleotides read TGTGCCAGCACCCTGAGACAGTGGGGCAATCAGCCCCAGCATTTT. The chain joins TRBV28 to TRBJ1-5; tentative D call: TRBD1 (5 bases). Between the trimmed V and J ends, which lost 7 bases and 2 bases, there was a span of 15 bases. Germline V gene lookup returns CDR1 MDHEN and CDR2 SYDVKM. CDR3 length: 15 amino acids.